This T cell receptor (beta chain) was captured in a study of shared clonotypes between healthy human individuals. The unsorted PBMC replicate PCRs were performed with approximately 300 ng DNA, some 30,000 T cell genomes. Sequencing used immunoSEQ multiplex PCR; TCRdb keeps in-frame clones, though not all of them. The table includes about half a million clones, 79% detected once. In unsorted samples, genomic DNA was obtained using around 100 million PBMCs. The CDR3 is 16 residues long. The germline CDR1 and CDR2 sequences are SGHNT and YYREEE (reference sequence). The ends were cut back, 4 bases at V and 2 bases at J, with 16 bases in the middle.

The sequencing sample was made of PBMCs. The receptor was isolated from a woman in her 40s in good health. Some clones in this sample may be carry-over from other donors' samples. This chain joins TRBV5-4 and TRBJ2-1, with D possibly being TRBD2 (5 bases). CDR3 bases: TGTGCCAGCAGCCCCTCGGGGTTACGCACCTACAATGAGCAGTTCTTC. Translation gives CASSPSGLRTYNEQFF.